In its sample, the clone carrying this T cell receptor beta chain was seen a few times. Donors were grouped by their self-reported clinical history. Each exposed participant met a COVID-19 case in the 2 weeks preceding study entry. The data were taken from a study of blood T cell repertoires in COVID-19. Study-level background: T cells, B-cell-depleted T cells, or PBMCs provided the cDNA or gDNA that served as material.

The CDR3 totals 14 residues. The V end was cut by 3 bases, the J end by 6 bases, with 15 bases between. Germline CDR1 reads SEHNR; CDR2 reads FQNEAQ (reference sequence). Source study methods: Amplification of reference gene primers provided the estimated nucleated cell counts. The assay was immunoSEQ multiplex PCR, and TCRdb's table has in-frame clones only and misses some. The V and J calls and the clone size are those of that table, but D and trimming were determined from the DNA. The sample lists 200,000 to 250,000 clones; 85% to 90% were seen once. The sample was PBMCs or T cells enriched from blood (not recorded which). The TCR sequence derives from a man aged 30 to 39 who had been exposed to COVID-19. The chain employs TRBV7-9 and TRBJ2-7; TRBD1 might be the D (6 bases). The CDR3 DNA follows: TGTGCCAGCAGCTTCACAGCAGGGGATGGCGAGCAGTACTTC. Protein product: CASSFTAGDGEQYF.